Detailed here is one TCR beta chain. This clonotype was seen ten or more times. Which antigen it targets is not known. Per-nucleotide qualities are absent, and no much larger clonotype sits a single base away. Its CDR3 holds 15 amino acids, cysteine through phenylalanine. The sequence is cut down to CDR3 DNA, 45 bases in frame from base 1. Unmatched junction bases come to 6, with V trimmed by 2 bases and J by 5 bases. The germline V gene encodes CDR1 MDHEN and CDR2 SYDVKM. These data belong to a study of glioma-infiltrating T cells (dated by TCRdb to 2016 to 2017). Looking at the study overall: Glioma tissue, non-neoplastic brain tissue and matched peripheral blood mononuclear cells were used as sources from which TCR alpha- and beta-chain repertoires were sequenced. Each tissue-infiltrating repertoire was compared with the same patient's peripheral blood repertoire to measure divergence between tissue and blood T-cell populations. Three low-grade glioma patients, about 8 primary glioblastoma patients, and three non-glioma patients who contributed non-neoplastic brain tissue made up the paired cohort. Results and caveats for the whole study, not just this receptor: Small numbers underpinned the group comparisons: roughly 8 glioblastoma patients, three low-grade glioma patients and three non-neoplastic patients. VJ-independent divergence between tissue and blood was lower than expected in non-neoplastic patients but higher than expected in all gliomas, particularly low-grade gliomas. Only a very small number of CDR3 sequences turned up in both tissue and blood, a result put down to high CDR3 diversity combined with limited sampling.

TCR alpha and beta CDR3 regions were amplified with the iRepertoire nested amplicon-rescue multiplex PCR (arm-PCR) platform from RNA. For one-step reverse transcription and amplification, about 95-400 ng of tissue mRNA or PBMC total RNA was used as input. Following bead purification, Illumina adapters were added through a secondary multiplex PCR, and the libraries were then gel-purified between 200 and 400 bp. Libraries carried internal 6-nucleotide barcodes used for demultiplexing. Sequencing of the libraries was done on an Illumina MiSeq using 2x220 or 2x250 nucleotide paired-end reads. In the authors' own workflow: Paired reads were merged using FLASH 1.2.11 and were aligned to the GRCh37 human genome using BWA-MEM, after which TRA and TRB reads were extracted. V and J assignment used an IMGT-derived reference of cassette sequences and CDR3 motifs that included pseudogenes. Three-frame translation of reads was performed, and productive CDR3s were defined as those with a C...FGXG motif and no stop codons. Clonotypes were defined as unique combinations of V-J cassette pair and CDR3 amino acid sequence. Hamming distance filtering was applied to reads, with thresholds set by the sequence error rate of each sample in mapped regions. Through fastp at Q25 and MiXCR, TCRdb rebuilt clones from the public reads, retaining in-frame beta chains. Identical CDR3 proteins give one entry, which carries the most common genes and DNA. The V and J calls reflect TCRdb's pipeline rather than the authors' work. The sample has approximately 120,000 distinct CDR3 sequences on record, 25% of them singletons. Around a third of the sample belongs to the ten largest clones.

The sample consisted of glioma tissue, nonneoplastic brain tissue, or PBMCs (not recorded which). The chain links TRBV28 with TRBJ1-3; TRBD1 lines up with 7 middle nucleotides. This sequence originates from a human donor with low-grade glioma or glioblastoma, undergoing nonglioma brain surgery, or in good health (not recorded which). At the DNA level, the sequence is TGTGCCAGCAGTTTACCAGGGGGGCCGCGAAACACCATATATTTT. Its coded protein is CASSLPGGPRNTIYF.